These 3 T cell receptor beta chains came from one sample sequenced in a study of technical replicates of blood from a handful of donors. The table came from immunoSEQ multiplex PCR; TCRdb's copy has only in-frame clones and leaves some out. The sample lists 75,000 to 90,000 clones; over 85% were seen once. Material for sequencing was T cells isolated from PBMCs. Receptors were obtained from a human donor in good health.

This sequence joins TRBV27 and TRBJ1-2; D might be TRBD1 (6 bases). The CDR3 has 14 residues. V lost 8 bases and J 0 bases, leaving 13 bases between the germline ends. In germline, CDR1 is MNHEY, CDR2 SMNVEV (reference sequence). The CDR3 sequence is CASARGGTNYGYTF. CDR3 sequence (DNA): TGTGCCAGCGCACGGGGGGGCACTAACTATGGCTACACCTTC.

The rearrangement joins TRBV15 to TRBJ2-2; maybe TRBD2 (5 bases). The germline gives CDR1 LNHNV, CDR2 YYDKDF (reference sequence). The CDR3 is 13 amino acids. Trimming shortened V by 1 base and J by 6 bases, and 6 bases separated the two germline ends. CDR3 amino acids: CATSRARAGELFF. The CDR3 DNA sequence: TGTGCCACCAGCAGAGCGAGGGCCGGGGAGCTGTTTTTT.

This clone was observed a single time. The J gene is TRBJ1-2, the V gene TRBV6-1; D is uncertain. The germline V and J ends were trimmed by 8 bases and 0 bases, with 16 bases remaining between them. The CDR3 length is 15 residues. The V gene's germline CDR1 is MNHNS and CDR2 SASEGT. The CDR3 nucleotides read TGTGCCAGCCTGGAAAGGACTCCAGCTAACTATGGCTACACCTTC. Its translation: CASLERTPANYGYTF.